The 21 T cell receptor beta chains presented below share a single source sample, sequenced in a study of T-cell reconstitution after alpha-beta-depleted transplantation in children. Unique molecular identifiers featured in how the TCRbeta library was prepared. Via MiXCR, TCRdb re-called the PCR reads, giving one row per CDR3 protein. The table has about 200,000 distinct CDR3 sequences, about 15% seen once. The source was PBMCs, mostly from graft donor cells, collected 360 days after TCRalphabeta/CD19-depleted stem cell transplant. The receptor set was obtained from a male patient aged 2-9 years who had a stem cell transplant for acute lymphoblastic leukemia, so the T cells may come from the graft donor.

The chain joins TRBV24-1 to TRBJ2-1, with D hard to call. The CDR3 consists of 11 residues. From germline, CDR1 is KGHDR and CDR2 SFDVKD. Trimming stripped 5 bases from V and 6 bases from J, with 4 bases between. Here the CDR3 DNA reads TGTGCCACCAGTGTGTCCAATGAGCAGTTCTTC. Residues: CATSVSNEQFF.

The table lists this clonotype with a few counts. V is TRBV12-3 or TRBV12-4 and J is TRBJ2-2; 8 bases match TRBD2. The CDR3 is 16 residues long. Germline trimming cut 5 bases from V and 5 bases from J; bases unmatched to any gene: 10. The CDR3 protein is CASSPPGLGETGELFF. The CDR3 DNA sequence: TGTGCCAGCAGTCCCCCGGGACTAGGGGAAACCGGGGAGCTGTTTTTT.

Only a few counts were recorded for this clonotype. Here the CDR3 DNA reads TGTGCCTGGAGTGTACCCGAGCGGGGGAGGAACGAGCAGTACTTC. It codes for CAWSVPERGRNEQYF. The V and J genes are TRBV30 and TRBJ2-7, with 8 nucleotides matching TRBD2. V was pared by 0 bases and J by 5 bases, with 9 bases of the junction left unmatched. The CDR3 spans 15 residues. Germline lookup yields CDR1 GTSNPN and CDR2 SVGIG (reference sequence).

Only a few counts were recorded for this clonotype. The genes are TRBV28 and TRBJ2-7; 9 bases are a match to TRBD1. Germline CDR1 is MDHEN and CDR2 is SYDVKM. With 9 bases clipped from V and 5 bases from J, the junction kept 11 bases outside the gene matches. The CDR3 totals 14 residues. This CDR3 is CASTSPGTGNEQYF. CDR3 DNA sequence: TGTGCCAGTACGTCTCCGGGGACAGGGAACGAGCAGTACTTC.

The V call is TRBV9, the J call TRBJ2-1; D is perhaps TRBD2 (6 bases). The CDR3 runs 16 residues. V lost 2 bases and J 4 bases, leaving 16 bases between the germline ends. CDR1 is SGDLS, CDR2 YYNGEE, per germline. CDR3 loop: CASSVASDLTYNEQFF. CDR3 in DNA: TGTGCCAGCAGCGTGGCTAGCGACCTTACGTACAATGAGCAGTTCTTC.

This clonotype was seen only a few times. The CDR3 protein is CASSLAPRLGTQNTGELFF. The CDR3 DNA reads TGTGCCAGCAGCTTAGCTCCTCGACTCGGGACACAGAACACCGGGGAGCTGTTTTTT. The J gene is TRBJ2-2, the V gene TRBV11-1, with a possible D match to TRBD1 (6 bases). The germline gives CDR1 SGHAT, CDR2 FQDESV (reference sequence). The CDR3 length is 19 residues. V was clipped by 0 bases and J by 1 base, with 18 bases between them. The whole variable domain, remainder taken from reference TRBV11-1 and TRBJ2-2, is EAEVAQSPRYKITEKSQAVAFWCDPISGHATLYWYRQILGQGPELLVQFQDESVVDDSQLPKDRFSAERLKGVDSTLKIQPAELGDSAMYLCASSLAPRLGTQNTGELFFGEGSRLTVL.

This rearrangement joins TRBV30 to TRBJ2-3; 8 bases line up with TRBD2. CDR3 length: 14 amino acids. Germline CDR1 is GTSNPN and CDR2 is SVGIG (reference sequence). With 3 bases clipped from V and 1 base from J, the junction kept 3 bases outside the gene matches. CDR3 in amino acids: CAWRLSGGTDTQYF. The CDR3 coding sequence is TGTGCCTGGAGACTTAGCGGGGGCACAGATACGCAGTATTTT.

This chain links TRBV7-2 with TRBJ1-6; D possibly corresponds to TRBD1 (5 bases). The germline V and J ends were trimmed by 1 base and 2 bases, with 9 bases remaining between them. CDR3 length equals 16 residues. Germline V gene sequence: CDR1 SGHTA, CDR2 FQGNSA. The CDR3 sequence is CASSLGGVAYNSPLHF. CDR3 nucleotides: TGTGCCAGCAGCTTAGGGGGGGTCGCCTATAATTCACCCCTCCACTTT.

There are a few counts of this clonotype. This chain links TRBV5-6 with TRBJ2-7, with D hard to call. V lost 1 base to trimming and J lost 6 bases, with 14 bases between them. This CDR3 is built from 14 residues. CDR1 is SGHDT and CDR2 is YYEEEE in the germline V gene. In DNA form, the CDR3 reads TGTGCCAGCAGCTTGAAGGATTTGGGCCTCGAGCAGTACTTC. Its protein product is CASSLKDLGLEQYF.

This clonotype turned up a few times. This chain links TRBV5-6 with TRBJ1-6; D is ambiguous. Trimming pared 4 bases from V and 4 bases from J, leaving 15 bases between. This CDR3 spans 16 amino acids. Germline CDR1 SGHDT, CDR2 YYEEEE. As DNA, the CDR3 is TGTGCCAGCAGCCCCTATAGGAGGGAGTATAATTCACCCCTCCACTTT. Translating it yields CASSPYRREYNSPLHF.

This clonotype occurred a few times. CDR3 sequence: CSAKRWSGVPYEQYF. CDR3 coding DNA: TGCAGTGCGAAAAGGTGGAGCGGGGTCCCATACGAGCAGTACTTC. The V gene is TRBV20-1, the J gene TRBJ2-7; 7 nucleotides line up with TRBD2. After removal of 6 bases from V and 4 bases from J, the junction contained 15 bases not matched to a gene. Germline loops: CDR1 DFQATT, CDR2 SNEGSKA (reference sequence). This CDR3 contains 15 residues.

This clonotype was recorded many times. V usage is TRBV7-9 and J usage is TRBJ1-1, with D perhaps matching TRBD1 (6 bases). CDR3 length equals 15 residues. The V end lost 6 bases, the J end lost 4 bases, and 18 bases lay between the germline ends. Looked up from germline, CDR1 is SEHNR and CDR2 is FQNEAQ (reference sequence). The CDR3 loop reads CASSYPRGAGTEAFF. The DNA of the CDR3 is TGTGCCAGCAGTTACCCTCGGGGGGCAGGCACTGAAGCTTTCTTT.

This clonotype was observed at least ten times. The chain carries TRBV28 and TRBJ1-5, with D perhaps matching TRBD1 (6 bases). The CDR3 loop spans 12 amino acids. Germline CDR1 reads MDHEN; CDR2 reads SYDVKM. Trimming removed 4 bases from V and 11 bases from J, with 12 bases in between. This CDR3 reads CASSSAGETQHF. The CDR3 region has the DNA TGTGCCAGCAGTTCAGCAGGGGAGACCCAGCATTTT.

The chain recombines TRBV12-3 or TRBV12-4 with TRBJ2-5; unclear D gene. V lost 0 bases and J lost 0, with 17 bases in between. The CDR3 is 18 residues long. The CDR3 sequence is CASSLATAHGIHQETQYF. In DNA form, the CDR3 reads TGTGCCAGCAGTTTAGCCACTGCACACGGCATTCACCAAGAGACCCAGTACTTC.

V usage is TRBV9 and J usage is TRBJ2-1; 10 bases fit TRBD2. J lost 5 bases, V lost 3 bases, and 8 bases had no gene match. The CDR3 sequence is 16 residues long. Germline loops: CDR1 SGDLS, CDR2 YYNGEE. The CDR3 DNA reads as TGTGCCAGCAGCGCCAACCCAGCGGGGGGGCACAATGAGCAGTTCTTC. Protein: CASSANPAGGHNEQFF. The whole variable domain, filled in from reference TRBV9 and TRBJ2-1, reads DSGVTQTPKHLITATGQRVTLRCSPRSGDLSVYWYQQSLDQGLQFLIQYYNGEERAKGNILERFSAQQFPDLHSELNLSSLELGDSALYFCASSANPAGGHNEQFFGPGTRLTVL.

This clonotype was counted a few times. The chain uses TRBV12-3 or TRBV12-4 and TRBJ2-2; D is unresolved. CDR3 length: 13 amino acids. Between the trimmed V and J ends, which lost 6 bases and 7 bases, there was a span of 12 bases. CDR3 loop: CASSPLDGGELFF. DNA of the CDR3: TGTGCCAGCAGCCCTTTAGACGGCGGGGAGCTGTTTTTT.

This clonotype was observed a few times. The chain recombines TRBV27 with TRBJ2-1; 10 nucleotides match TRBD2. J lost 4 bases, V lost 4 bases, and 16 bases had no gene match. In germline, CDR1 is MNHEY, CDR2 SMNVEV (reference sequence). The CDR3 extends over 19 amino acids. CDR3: CASSSGTGLAGALYNEQFF. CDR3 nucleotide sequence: TGTGCCAGCAGTTCCGGTACAGGGCTAGCGGGGGCCCTTTACAATGAGCAGTTCTTC.

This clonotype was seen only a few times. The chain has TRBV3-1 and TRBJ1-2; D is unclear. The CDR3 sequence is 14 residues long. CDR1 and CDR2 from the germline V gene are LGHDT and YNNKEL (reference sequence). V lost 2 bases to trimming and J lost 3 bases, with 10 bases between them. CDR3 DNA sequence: TGTGCCAGCAGCCAACCCGACCGAGACTATGGCTACACCTTC. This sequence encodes CASSQPDRDYGYTF.

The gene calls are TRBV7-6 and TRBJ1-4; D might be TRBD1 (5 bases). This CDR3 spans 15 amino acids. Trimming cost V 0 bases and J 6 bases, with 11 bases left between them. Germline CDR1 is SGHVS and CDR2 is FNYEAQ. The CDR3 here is CASSLAQGLYEKLFF. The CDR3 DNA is TGTGCCAGCAGCTTAGCGCAGGGATTATATGAAAAACTGTTTTTT.

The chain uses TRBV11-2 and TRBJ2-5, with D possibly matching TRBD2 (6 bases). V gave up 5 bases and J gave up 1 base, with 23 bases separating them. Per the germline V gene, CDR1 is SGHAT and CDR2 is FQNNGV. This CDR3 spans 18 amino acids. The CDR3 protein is CASSQGTLSQRSQETQYF. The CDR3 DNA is TGTGCCAGCAGCCAAGGGACTCTCTCTCAAAGGTCCCAAGAGACCCAGTACTTC. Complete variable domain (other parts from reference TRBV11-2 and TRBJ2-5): EAGVAQSPRYKIIEKRQSVAFWCNPISGHATLYWYQQILGQGPKLLIQFQNNGVVDDSQLPKDRFSAERLKGVDSTLKIQPAKLEDSAVYLCASSQGTLSQRSQETQYFGPGTRLLVL.

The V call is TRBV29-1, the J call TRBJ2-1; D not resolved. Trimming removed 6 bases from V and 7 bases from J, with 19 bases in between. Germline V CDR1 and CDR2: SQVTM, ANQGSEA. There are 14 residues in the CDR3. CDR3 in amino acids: CSVAALLRTNEQFF. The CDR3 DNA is TGCAGCGTGGCTGCCCTCCTGCGCACGAATGAGCAGTTCTTC.